The next 17 T cell receptor beta chains were all read from a single sample in a study of blood T cell repertoires in COVID-19. Only in-frame clones appear in the TCRdb table, and some are missing; sequencing was by immunoSEQ multiplex PCR. The sample gives over 250,000 clones, around nine tenths of which show up once; about 2% is in the top ten. Sequencing was done on a sample of PBMCs or T cells enriched from blood (not recorded which). Every receptor here comes from an older woman who had recovered from COVID-19.

The chain joins TRBV2 to TRBJ1-4, with D maybe TRBD1 (5 bases). Between the trimmed V and J ends, which lost 7 bases and 3 bases, there was a span of 12 bases. The CDR3 extends over 14 amino acids. CDR1 SNHLY and CDR2 FYNNEI come from the germline V gene. CDR3 DNA sequence: TGTGCCAGCACCCAAGTGACAGCTAATGAAAAACTGTTTTTT. It specifies CASTQVTANEKLFF.

V is TRBV11-2 and J is TRBJ2-2; D perhaps matches TRBD2 (6 bases). Trimming took off 5 bases at V and 6 bases at J, with 16 bases between the two ends. The CDR3 extends over 15 amino acids. CDR1 is SGHAT and CDR2 is FQNNGV in the germline V gene. CDR3 region: CASSSGGQGAGELFF. CDR3 sequence (DNA): TGTGCCAGCAGCAGCGGAGGGCAGGGCGCCGGGGAGCTGTTTTTT.

This clone was recorded only once. The rearrangement uses TRBV3-1 (or the pseudogene TRBV3-2) and TRBJ1-5; TRBD1 aligns across 9 bases. V shed 3 bases and J 7 bases; nucleotides not matched to a gene: 7. Germline lookup yields CDR1 LGHDT and CDR2 YNNKEL (reference sequence). CDR3 length: 15 residues. The CDR3 bases are TGTGCCAGCAGCCAGGGGACAGGGAGGTTGCAGCCCCAGCATTTT. Residues: CASSQGTGRLQPQHF.

The V gene is TRBV2, the J gene TRBJ1-2; 8 nucleotides align to TRBD1. Germline lookup yields CDR1 SNHLY and CDR2 FYNNEI. The length of the CDR3 is 14 residues. The V gene end was trimmed by 7 bases and the J gene end by 5 bases; junction bases not matched to a gene: 9. CDR3 sequence: CASMVQGALYGYTF. The CDR3 coding sequence is TGTGCCAGCATGGTCCAGGGGGCGCTTTATGGCTACACCTTC.

This chain connects TRBV3-1 (or the pseudogene TRBV3-2) to TRBJ1-1; D ambiguous. The V gene's germline CDR1 is LGHDT and CDR2 YNNKEL (reference sequence). The CDR3 is made up of 15 amino acids. The V end lost 1 base, the J end lost 3 bases, and 12 bases lay between the germline ends. DNA for the CDR3: TGTGCCAGCAGCCAAGGGAGCGGCCTTTACACTGAAGCTTTCTTT. Translation gives CASSQGSGLYTEAFF.

Of note for this clone: This sample includes further DNA sequences coding for the same CDR3. This chain links TRBV3-1 (or the pseudogene TRBV3-2) with TRBJ2-2; TRBD2 agrees at 7 bases. The CDR3 has 14 amino acids. In germline, CDR1 is LGHDT, CDR2 YNNKEL (reference sequence). The V segment lost 4 bases and the J segment 3 bases; nucleotides outside the gene matches: 2. In DNA, the CDR3 is TGTGCCAGCAGCCGGGGAGGGGACACCGGGGAGCTGTTTTTT. Amino acids: CASSRGGDTGELFF.

This clone occurred once. The V and J genes are TRBV5-6 and TRBJ1-2, with TRBD1 identical over 9 bases. Germline CDR1 is SGHDT and CDR2 is YYEEEE. Losses at the gene ends were 2 bases for V and 8 bases for J; bases not matched to a gene: 7. The CDR3 loop spans 14 amino acids. CDR3 sequence (DNA): TGTGCCAGCAGCTTTGGGACAGGGAATCGGGGCTACACCTTC. It yields the protein CASSFGTGNRGYTF. Filled out from reference TRBV5-6 and TRBJ1-2, the complete variable domain reads DAGVTQSPTHLIKTRGQQVTLRCSPKSGHDTVSWYQQALGQGPQFIFQYYEEEERQRGNFPDRFSGHQFPNYSSELNVNALLLGDSALYLCASSFGTGNRGYTFGSGTRLTVV.

The V call is TRBV29-1, the J call TRBJ2-3; D gene unclear. The germline CDR1 and CDR2 sequences are SQVTM and ANQGSEA. V was cut by 7 bases and J by 6 bases, with 11 bases left in between. The CDR3 has 11 amino acids. The DNA for the CDR3 is TGCAGCGCCGTCCCGGTGGATACGCAGTATTTT. It codes for CSAVPVDTQYF.

This clone has more than one count but fewer than ten. This sequence joins TRBV5-4 and TRBJ1-2; perhaps TRBD1 as D (6 bases). Trimming took off 0 bases at V and 8 bases at J, with 14 bases between the two ends. This CDR3 region has 14 residues. Germline V gene sequence: CDR1 SGHNT, CDR2 YYREEE (reference sequence). The CDR3 nucleotides are TGTGCCAGCAGCTTGGCCGGGCAGGGGTCGGGCTACACCTTC. Translated, it gives CASSLAGQGSGYTF.

This chain connects TRBV4-1 to TRBJ2-2; TRBD2 aligns across 8 bases. The CDR3 loop spans 17 amino acids. Germline trimming cut 8 bases from V and 1 base from J; bases unmatched to any gene: 12. CDR1 is MGHRA, CDR2 YSYEKL, per germline. The CDR3 spells CASGGQPGLGNTGELFF. For the CDR3, the DNA is TGCGCCAGCGGGGGGCAACCGGGACTAGGGAACACCGGGGAGCTGTTTTTT.

The J gene is TRBJ1-5, the V gene TRBV19; D is unclear. V was pared by 7 bases and J by 6 bases, with 22 bases between. CDR3 length equals 16 residues. Per germline, CDR1 LNHDA and CDR2 SQIVND (reference sequence). The chain's CDR3 is CASIQLSGVGSQPQHF. The DNA of the CDR3 is TGTGCCAGTATTCAATTGAGCGGAGTGGGGAGTCAGCCCCAGCATTTT.

The chain couples TRBV19 to TRBJ2-7; D might be TRBD2 (5 bases). Trimming removed 4 bases from V and 3 bases from J, with 10 bases in between. The CDR3 extends over 13 amino acids. CDR1 and CDR2 from the germline V gene are LNHDA and SQIVND (reference sequence). The CDR3 loop reads CASSSGSVYEQYF. CDR3 in DNA: TGTGCCAGTAGTAGTGGTAGCGTCTACGAGCAGTACTTC.

The V call is TRBV5-1, the J call TRBJ2-1, with D possibly matching TRBD1 (5 bases). Germline values: CDR1 SGHRS, CDR2 YFSETQ. The ends were cut back, 7 bases at V and 4 bases at J, with 15 bases in the middle. CDR3 length: 14 amino acids. CDR3 in DNA: TGCGCCAGCGGCCGGCAAGGGGAATACAATGAGCAGTTCTTC. Its translation: CASGRQGEYNEQFF.

J is TRBJ1-6 and V is TRBV15; TRBD1 aligns across 11 bases. Per germline, CDR1 LNHNV and CDR2 YYDKDF (reference sequence). The CDR3 runs to 14 residues. The ends lost 3 bases at V and 9 bases at J; junction bases unmatched: 1. The DNA for the CDR3 is TGTGCCACCAGCAGGGACAGGGGGCTTTCACCCCTCCACTTT. Translation: CATSRDRGLSPLHF.

CDR3 residues: CASSQVPGKLTDTQYF. The CDR3, as DNA: TGCGCCAGCAGCCAAGTGCCCGGGAAGTTGACAGATACGCAGTATTTT. V gene TRBV4-1 combines with J gene TRBJ2-3; D might be TRBD2 (5 bases). This CDR3 contains 16 residues. From germline, CDR1 is MGHRA and CDR2 YSYEKL. Trimming took 1 base from V and 3 from J, leaving 14 bases between them.

The rearrangement joins TRBV30 to TRBJ1-1, with 7 bases matching TRBD1. The CDR3 runs 13 residues. V lost 1 base, J lost 5 bases, and 4 bases stayed unmatched. Germline assignment: CDR1 GTSNPN and CDR2 SVGIG (reference sequence). The CDR3 region is CAWSAQGRTEAFF. The CDR3 DNA follows: TGTGCCTGGAGTGCACAGGGGAGGACTGAAGCTTTCTTT.

The gene calls are TRBV5-6 and TRBJ1-5, with a weak D call TRBD1 (5 bases). Germline CDR1 is SGHDT and CDR2 is YYEEEE. The CDR3 runs to 13 residues. Trimming removed 4 bases from V and 4 bases from J, with 9 bases in between. CDR3 DNA: TGTGCCAGCAGCCGGACACTGAATCAGCCCCAGCATTTT. Residues: CASSRTLNQPQHF.